This T cell receptor beta chain came from a study of T-cell memory formation after mild COVID-19 listed by TCRdb under 2021. Looking at the study overall: TCR sequence clusters from the two donors were found to be largely donor specific. Two young, previously healthy adult volunteers, one female and one male, were included in the cohort. T-cell clones expanding and contracting after mild COVID-19 in a couple of donors were tracked by longitudinal TCRalpha and TCRbeta repertoire sequencing.

Sequencer: Illumina NovaSeq 6000. Using 5'RACE with constant-segment primers, TCRalpha and TCRbeta cDNA libraries were constructed, with sample barcodes and unique molecular identifiers added in the process. Trizol reagent was used to extract RNA from every sample. Libraries were amplified in two PCR steps, with a second sample barcode and Illumina TruSeq adapters added in the second step. The libraries were sequenced on an Illumina NovaSeq using 2 x 150 bp paired-end reads. As for the original processing: The reads were demultiplexed and collapsed into UMI-guided consensus sequences using migec v1.2.7. Using mixcr v2.1.11, UMI consensuses were aligned to TRA and TRB V and J templates and then assembled into clonotypes. Clonotypes were classified as expanded or contracted when called significant by both edgeR and NoisET, with noise models trained on biological replicates. For edgeR calls, the thresholds were a false discovery rate-adjusted p below 0.01 and a log2 fold-change of 1. PCA with hierarchical clustering of max-normalized trajectories of the 1000 most abundant clonotypes was used as exploratory dynamics analysis. Each responding clone was given a CD4 or CD8 phenotype based on the CD4+ and CD8+ repertoires, which had been sequenced separately. In TCRdb, the public reads were trimmed at Q25 with fastp and aligned with MiXCR, with productive beta chains retained. Rows are unified per CDR3 protein, each entry keeping the most common DNA and genes. The V and J calls were determined by TCRdb, not by the authors. This sample holds 450,000 or so distinct CDR3 sequences; about 20% were observed only once. The biggest ten clones account for roughly 8% of the sample.

Sequences KGHSH (CDR1) and LQKENI (CDR2) are obtained from the germline V gene. The germline V end is reduced by 4 bases and the J end by 5 bases; junction bases left unmatched: 14. Taken from cysteine to phenylalanine, the CDR3 has 17 residues. CDR3 DNA is the only sequence kept; it has 51 bases, read in frame from the first base. Ficoll-Paque density gradient centrifugation was the method used to isolate PBMCs. Here is what the overall study found, with its caveats: SARS-CoV-2 specificity of the second-wave clones peaking on day 37 was not confirmed. Only a couple of mild cases were covered by the study, and larger cohorts that include severe cases with pre-infection samples were considered necessary. Contracting CD4+ clones turned up mainly in the CM and EM memory subsets, whereas EMRA was where CD8+ clones were enriched. Some responding clones were found in pre-infection memory, which suggests that pre-existing cross-reactive memory T cells took part in the SARS-CoV-2 response. Clones contracting from day 15 to 85 had balanced CD4/CD8 phenotypes, while a second wave expanding from day 15 to 37 was biased towards CD4+.

On this clonotype: Its antigen is currently not known. No much larger clone exists at a distance of one base, and base qualities are not known.

Sequences were obtained from PBMCs or a T cell subset sorted from them (not recorded which). The receptor chain draws on TRBV18 and TRBJ2-5, with 9 bases matching TRBD2. This receptor was obtained from an adult woman who had mild COVID-19 (a few samples of this study predate the infection). The sample titles of this study are shuffled in the database, so cell type and time point are left out; the donor was told from shared clones. The bases read TGTGCCAGCTCACGCCAACAGGGACTAGCAATTGGGGAGACCCAGTACTTC. Protein translation: CASSRQQGLAIGETQYF.